One and the same sample provided the 9 T cell receptor beta chains below, sequenced in a study of Ad26.COV2.S vaccination and SARS-CoV-2 variants. Profiled with immunoSEQ multiplex PCR; TCRdb holds only in-frame clones, not every one. The table includes more than 300,000 clones, around 84% detected once. Sample treatment: about 20 received Ad26.COV2.S at low or high dose, single or two shots; 5 received placebo; per-sample allocation not given. Sampling took place 63 days after the first vaccine or placebo injection. The sequenced sample was peripheral blood, obtained in a trial of Ad26.COV2.S vaccine versus placebo. The receptors stem from a person between 18 and 65 years old who received the Ad26.COV2.S COVID-19 vaccine or a placebo.

V and J are TRBV5-6 and TRBJ2-3; 7 nucleotides agree with TRBD2. The length of the CDR3 is 16 residues. The junction had 4 bases not matched to a gene; V was cut back by 0 bases and J by 0 bases. Germline-derived CDR1 and CDR2 are SGHDT and YYEEEE. In DNA, the CDR3 is TGTGCCAGCAGCTTGGATCCAGCGGGGAGCACAGATACGCAGTATTTT. This gives the protein CASSLDPAGSTDTQYF.

The rearrangement links TRBV7-2 to TRBJ2-2; D is perhaps TRBD1 (5 bases). CDR3 length: 14 amino acids. The V gene lost 5 bases and the J gene lost 5 bases, with 12 bases spanning the gap. Germline values: CDR1 SGHTA, CDR2 FQGNSA. In nucleotides, the CDR3 is TGTGCCAGCAGCGTAATCAGGGAAACCGGGGAGCTGTTTTTT. It codes for CASSVIRETGELFF. Supplemented by reference TRBV7-2 and TRBJ2-2, the full variable domain reads GAGVSQSPSNKVTEKGKDVELRCDPISGHTALYWYRQSLGQGLEFLIYFQGNSAPDKSGLPSDRFSAERTGGSVSTLTIQRTQQEDSAVYLCASSVIRETGELFFGEGSRLTVL.

With regard to this clone: Other DNA sequences in this specimen translate into the identical CDR3. This chain uses TRBV15 with TRBJ2-2; D gene unclear. This CDR3 spans 12 amino acids. Germline CDR1 reads LNHNV; CDR2 reads YYDKDF (reference sequence). V was trimmed by 1 base and J by 5 bases, leaving 2 bases between them. The CDR3 is CATSRVTGELFF. CDR3 in DNA: TGTGCCACCAGCAGAGTGACCGGGGAGCTGTTTTTT.

This clone occurred once. The genes are TRBV2 and TRBJ2-5; no clear D gene. CDR3 length: 12 amino acids. Germline CDR1 reads SNHLY; CDR2 reads FYNNEI. V was shortened by 7 bases and J by 11 bases, with 17 bases between the two germline ends. The CDR3 sequence is CASTLGLVGQYF. The CDR3 DNA sequence: TGTGCCAGCACCTTGGGCCTTGTAGGTCAGTACTTC.

The gene calls are TRBV5-1 and TRBJ1-3, with a tentative D call TRBD1 (6 bases). V was clipped by 4 bases and J by 4 bases, with 9 bases between them. Germline V lookup: CDR1 SGHRS, CDR2 YFSETQ. This CDR3 is built from 13 residues. CDR3 region: CASSPRGGNTIYF. DNA for the CDR3: TGCGCCAGCAGCCCCAGGGGAGGAAACACCATATATTTT. The whole variable domain, filled in from reference TRBV5-1 and TRBJ1-3, reads KAGVTQTPRYLIKTRGQQVTLSCSPISGHRSVSWYQQTPGQGLQFLFEYFSETQRNKGNFPGRFSGRQFSNSRSEMNVSTLELGDSALYLCASSPRGGNTIYFGEGSWLTVV.

The chain combines TRBV4-3 with TRBJ1-2, with D perhaps TRBD1 (5 bases). The CDR3 contains 16 residues. Germline CDR1 LGHNA, CDR2 YSLEER. Trimming took off 0 bases at V and 3 bases at J, with 14 bases between the two ends. In DNA, the CDR3 is TGCGCCAGCAGCCAAGAGTGGGGGATGGGTGACTATGGCTACACCTTC. It yields the protein CASSQEWGMGDYGYTF.

The V call is TRBV5-6, the J call TRBJ1-5, with D hard to call. The CDR3 covers 12 residues. CDR1 and CDR2 from the germline V gene are SGHDT and YYEEEE. V was trimmed by 5 bases and J by 1 base, leaving 4 bases between them. The CDR3 spells CASRQSNQPQHF. Written as DNA, the CDR3 is TGTGCCAGCAGACAGAGCAATCAGCCCCAGCATTTT.

J is TRBJ2-2 and V is TRBV19; D not certain. Germline V CDR1 and CDR2: LNHDA, SQIVND (reference sequence). The CDR3 spans 13 residues. The V end was cut by 0 bases, the J end by 1 base, with 0 bases between. CDR3 sequence: CASSIENTGELFF. The CDR3 coding sequence is TGTGCCAGTAGTATAGAGAACACCGGGGAGCTGTTTTTT.

This chain uses TRBV7-2 with TRBJ2-1; D is perhaps TRBD2 (5 bases). This CDR3 has 13 residues. The V and J ends lost 5 bases and 5 bases respectively, with 10 bases between them. Germline lookup yields CDR1 SGHTA and CDR2 FQGNSA. Here the CDR3 reads CASSPGSHNEQFF. Written as DNA, the CDR3 is TGTGCCAGCAGCCCGGGGTCCCACAATGAGCAGTTCTTC.